A selection of T cell receptor beta chains follows, all from one sample in a study of human T cells and chemical hapten exposure. TCRdb passed the RACE reads through MiXCR, listing each CDR3 protein once. The repertoire holds 70,000 or so distinct CDR3 sequences, with around 10% as singletons. This sample comprised whole blood, obtained in connection with sensitization to the hapten diphenylcyclopropenone (DPC). The receptor set was obtained from a woman aged 45 to 65 with alopecia areata. Some clones in this sample may be carry-over from other donors' samples. Each CDR3 is given with its conserved first and last residue. A D gene is named only where the DNA matches it firmly. Clone size is shown for a subset of rows, as once, few, many or a class of expanded clone.

length | size | J | V | D | CDR3 | DNA
15 | many | TRBJ1-5 | TRBV4-2 | - | CASSQERAGNQPQHF | TGTGCCAGCAGCCAAGAGAGGGCGGGAAATCAGCCCCAGCATTTT
15 | - | TRBJ2-3 | TRBV6-5 | TRBD2 | CATSAAGGLGDTQYF | TGTGCCACCTCAGCCGCGGGAGGCCTCGGGGATACGCAGTATTTT
14 | few | TRBJ1-5 | TRBV19 | TRBD1 | CASSTGGSNQPQHF | TGTGCCAGTAGTACAGGGGGATCGAATCAGCCCCAGCATTTT
15 | few | TRBJ2-2 | TRBV6-5 | TRBD2 | CASSSGGPNTGELFF | TGTGCCAGCAGCTCGGGGGGACCCAACACCGGGGAGCTGTTTTTT
13 | - | TRBJ2-7 | TRBV29-1 | TRBD1 | CSVQTGGVYEQYF | TGCAGCGTGCAAACAGGGGGCGTGTACGAGCAGTACTTC
13 | - | TRBJ1-2 | TRBV28 | - | CASSRGGGYGYTF | TGTGCCAGCAGTCGGGGAGGCGGCTATGGCTACACCTTC
14 | many | TRBJ1-3 | TRBV6-5 | - | CASSYDTSGNTIYF | TGTGCCAGCAGTTATGACACCTCTGGAAACACCATATATTTT
18 | few | TRBJ2-6 | TRBV7-5 | - | CISVPEVSGGLGANVLTF | -
14 | many | TRBJ2-7 | TRBV27 | - | CASSPRTVSYEQYF | TGTGCCAGCAGTCCCCGGACAGTCTCCTACGAGCAGTACTTC
15 | many | TRBJ2-7 | TRBV6-5 | - | CASSYGAGNTYEQYF | TGTGCCAGCAGTTACGGAGCGGGCAATACCTACGAGCAGTACTTC
17 | many | TRBJ1-4 | TRBV5-1 | TRBD1 | CASSAGTGDPVNEKLFF | TGCGCCAGCAGCGCCGGGACAGGGGACCCGGTTAATGAAAAACTGTTTTTT
13 | many | TRBJ2-7 | TRBV3-1 | - | CASGGPNLDEQYF | TGTGCCAGCGGGGGACCCAACCTCGACGAGCAGTACTTC
16 | many | TRBJ1-6 | TRBV28 | - | CASGSSVTRVRSPLHF | TGTGCCAGCGGGTCCTCAGTTACGAGGGTTCGTTCACCCCTCCACTTT
10 | few | TRBJ2-7 | TRBV2 | - | CASSDYRSHF | TGTGCCAGCAGTGATTACAGGTCCCACTTC
12 | many | TRBJ1-6 | TRBV19 | - | CARGRRDSPLHF | TGTGCCAGGGGCAGGCGGGATTCACCCCTCCACTTT
19 | many | TRBJ2-6 | TRBV7-9 | TRBD1 | CASSPTDRVHHSGANVLTF | TGTGCCAGCAGCCCGACCGACAGGGTTCACCACTCTGGGGCCAACGTCCTGACTTTC
15 | - | TRBJ1-6 | TRBV7-2 | - | CASSPGSSYNSPLHF | TGTGCCAGCAGCCCGGGCAGCTCCTATAATTCACCCCTCCACTTT
14 | - | TRBJ2-2 | TRBV7-6 | TRBD2 | CASSSGGSTGELFF | TGTGCCAGCAGCTCGGGGGGTTCCACCGGGGAGCTGTTTTTT
11 | once | TRBJ2-7 | TRBV20-1 | - | CSARDSREQYF | TGCAGTGCTAGAGACTCCCGCGAGCAGTACTTC
15 | many | TRBJ2-1 | TRBV12-3/TRBV12-4 | TRBD2 | CASGKTSGINNEQFF | TGTGCCAGCGGCAAAACTAGCGGGATCAACAATGAGCAGTTCTTC
13 | - | TRBJ1-2 | TRBV5-1 | - | CASSLDRLSGYTF | TGCGCCAGCAGCCTTGACAGATTATCCGGCTACACCTTC
14 | - | TRBJ1-5 | TRBV5-1 | - | CASSLGTAKEPQHF | TGCGCCAGCAGCTTAGGGACGGCTAAAGAGCCCCAGCATTTT
12 | - | TRBJ1-5 | TRBV6-6 | - | CASKSRSQPQHF | TGTGCCAGCAAAAGCAGAAGCCAGCCCCAGCATTTT
15 | - | TRBJ2-1 | TRBV2 | - | CASSGPGTQSGEQFF | TGTGCCAGCAGTGGCCCCGGGACCCAGTCAGGTGAGCAGTTCTTC
17 | many | TRBJ1-2 | TRBV4-2 | TRBD1 | CASSQEGGTGGYYGYTF | TGTGCCAGCAGCCAAGAGGGCGGGACAGGGGGCTACTATGGCTACACCTTC
15 | many | TRBJ1-2 | TRBV18 | - | CASSPPSAGTAGYTF | TGTGCCAGCTCACCACCTTCAGCCGGGACCGCTGGCTACACCTTC
13 | few | TRBJ1-3 | TRBV2 | - | CASSEALGNTIYF | TGTGCCAGCAGTGAAGCGCTCGGAAACACCATATATTTT
15 | many | TRBJ1-4 | TRBV20-1 | - | CSATPGGTSNEKLFF | TGCAGTGCCACCCCGGGAGGGACCTCTAATGAAAAACTGTTTTTT
14 | many | TRBJ2-5 | TRBV28 | - | CASSFWGLQETQYF | TGTGCCAGCAGTTTTTGGGGACTCCAAGAGACCCAGTACTTC
16 | many | TRBJ2-2 | TRBV7-2 | - | CASSLLGIVGTGELFF | TGTGCCAGCAGCCTTCTCGGGATCGTAGGAACCGGGGAGCTGTTTTTT
13 | many | TRBJ2-3 | TRBV2 | TRBD1 | CASTFRGTDTQYF | TGTGCCAGCACCTTCAGGGGGACAGATACGCAGTATTTT
15 | - | TRBJ2-3 | TRBV28 | - | CASSGSISASDTQYF | TGTGCCAGCAGCGGATCGATATCGGCGTCAGATACGCAGTATTTT
15 | - | TRBJ2-2 | TRBV9 | - | CASSVEAGRPGELFF | TGTGCCAGCAGCGTAGAGGCGGGGAGACCCGGGGAGCTGTTTTTT
15 | few | TRBJ2-1 | TRBV12-3/TRBV12-4 | - | CASSPRDSVHNEQFF | TGTGCCAGCAGCCCCCGGGACTCCGTACACAATGAGCAGTTCTTC
15 | - | TRBJ1-5 | TRBV18 | - | CASSSSKGSNQPQHF | TGTGCCAGCTCAAGCAGCAAGGGGAGCAATCAGCCCCAGCATTTT
13 | few | TRBJ1-1 | TRBV18 | - | CASSIGSANEAFF | TGTGCCAGCTCCATCGGGTCCGCCAATGAAGCTTTCTTT
14 | few | TRBJ2-7 | TRBV12-3/TRBV12-4 | TRBD1 | CASSFSDRDYEQYF | TGTGCCAGCAGTTTTAGCGACAGGGACTACGAGCAGTACTTC
12 | - | TRBJ2-3 | TRBV7-2 | - | CASSRQADTQYF | TGTGCCAGCAGCCGACAGGCAGATACGCAGTATTTT
16 | many | TRBJ1-3 | TRBV4-2 | - | CASSHNAGMETNTIYF | TGTGCCAGCAGCCACAACGCAGGGATGGAGACAAACACCATATATTTT
13 | many | TRBJ1-1 | TRBV5-1 | - | CASSFTGDTEAFF | TGCGCCAGCAGCTTTACCGGGGACACTGAAGCTTTCTTT
17 | - | TRBJ2-1 | TRBV6-5 | - | CASSYQGKWVGNNEQFF | TGTGCCAGCAGTTACCAGGGTAAATGGGTTGGAAACAATGAGCAGTTCTTC
15 | few | TRBJ1-5 | TRBV19 | - | CASRDSRLGNQPQHF | TGTGCCAGTCGGGACTCCCGTTTGGGCAATCAGCCCCAGCATTTT
13 | few | TRBJ2-5 | TRBV6-6 | - | CASRGTVEETQYF | TGTGCCAGCAGGGGGACGGTAGAAGAGACCCAGTACTTC
13 | few | TRBJ1-5 | TRBV12-3/TRBV12-4 | - | CASGKYGNQPQHF | TGTGCCAGCGGCAAGTACGGCAATCAGCCCCAGCATTTT
16 | many | TRBJ1-6 | TRBV18 | - | CASSPTGTRAGSPLHF | TGTGCCAGCTCACCAACCGGTACCCGGGCCGGGTCACCCCTCCACTTT
18 | many | TRBJ2-3 | TRBV7-4 | TRBD2 | CASSPIPSGRAFTDTQYF | TGTGCCAGCAGCCCCATACCCAGCGGGAGGGCCTTTACAGATACGCAGTATTTT
11 | - | TRBJ1-1 | TRBV5-1 | - | CASSLGPEAFF | TGCGCCAGCAGCTTGGGTCCCGAAGCTTTCTTT
13 | many | TRBJ1-1 | TRBV6-6 | - | CASSVDSYPEAFF | TGTGCCAGCTCCGTGGACAGTTACCCTGAAGCTTTCTTT